The 5 T cell receptor beta chains below all came from one sample that was sequenced in a study of shared clonotypes between healthy human individuals. Positive CCR7 selection of CD45RO-negative cells yielded the naive CD8 cells, and terminally differentiated effector memory CD45RA+ cells were excluded. Clones were sequenced by immunoSEQ multiplex PCR, and TCRdb holds only the in-frame ones, with some missing. The sample shows hundreds of thousands of clones, almost 95% of them seen only once. Sequenced sample: naive CD8+ T cells sorted from blood. The source is a man between 25 and 39 years old in good health.

About this clone itself: Other DNA sequences of this sample code for an identical CDR3. CDR3 nucleotide sequence: TGTGCCAGTAGTCTCGGACAGGGCTACGAGCAGTACTTC. Translation: CASSLGQGYEQYF. This sequence joins TRBV19 and TRBJ2-7; 8 bases align to TRBD1. J gave up 3 bases and V 5 bases, and 3 bases lay outside the gene matches. Germline V lookup: CDR1 LNHDA, CDR2 SQIVND (reference sequence). CDR3 length: 13 residues.

Only one count was recorded for this clone. The sample has other DNA sequences that encode this CDR3 too. CDR3 protein: CASSELGNEQFF. The CDR3, as DNA: TGCGCCAGCAGTGAGCTAGGTAATGAGCAGTTCTTC. The chain couples TRBV10-1 to TRBJ2-1; no reliable D call. The ends were cut back, 2 bases at V and 7 bases at J, with 6 bases in the middle. This CDR3 region has 12 residues. Germline lookup yields CDR1 WNHNN and CDR2 SYGVQD (reference sequence).

The chain employs TRBV28 and TRBJ1-5; D may be TRBD1 (5 bases). The CDR3 spans 17 residues. Germline CDR1 and CDR2: MDHEN and SYDVKM. V lost 2 bases to trimming and J lost 0 bases, with 14 bases between them. The CDR3 region has the DNA TGTGCCAGCAGTTTACCTTCAGGGCCCTATAGCAATCAGCCCCAGCATTTT. This codes for CASSLPSGPYSNQPQHF.

The V call is TRBV11-3, the J call TRBJ2-1, with 11 bases identical to TRBD2. V dropped 5 bases and J dropped 5; count of bases not matched to a gene: 8. The CDR3 contains 16 residues. Germline V gene sequence: CDR1 SGHNT, CDR2 YENEEA. CDR3: CASSQRLAGINNEQFF. The CDR3 DNA follows: TGTGCCAGCAGCCAAAGACTAGCGGGAATCAACAATGAGCAGTTCTTC. Full variable domain (rest looked up from reference TRBV11-3 and TRBJ2-1): EAGVVQSPRYKIIEKKQPVAFWCNPISGHNTLYWYLQNLGQGPELLIRYENEEAVDDSQLPKDRFSAERLKGVDSTLKIQPAELGDSAVYLCASSQRLAGINNEQFFGPGTRLTVL.

This chain connects TRBV10-1 to TRBJ2-1; 14 bases are shared with TRBD2. The CDR3 runs to 16 residues. Germline V gene sequence: CDR1 WNHNN, CDR2 SYGVQD (reference sequence). The ends lost 2 bases at V and 7 bases at J; junction bases unmatched: 4. The CDR3 reads CASSEGLAGGGNEQFF. The CDR3 coding sequence is TGCGCCAGCAGTGAGGGACTAGCGGGAGGAGGGAATGAGCAGTTCTTC.